This T cell receptor beta chain was identified in a study of shared clonotypes between healthy human individuals. Regarding the study as a whole: Only blood underwent sampling, and tissue repertoires likely differ. Sequencing depth was expected to affect clonotype sharing among donors.

Profiled with immunoSEQ multiplex PCR; TCRdb holds only in-frame clones, not every one. The table records about 500,000 clones, roughly three quarters of them present only once. On this clone: Its antigen is unidentified.

The V end lost 4 bases, the J end lost 1 base, and 12 bases lay between the germline ends. The germline gives CDR1 SGHRS, CDR2 YFSETQ. The CDR3 extends over 14 amino acids. The rearrangement uses TRBV5-1 and TRBJ2-7, with D perhaps matching TRBD1 or TRBD2 (5 bases each). The sample was PBMCs. This sequence originates from a middle-aged woman in good health. Some clones in this sample may be carry-over from other donors' samples. The CDR3 DNA reads TGCGCCAGCAGCCGGGACGGAACATCCTACGAGCAGTACTTC. It is translated as CASSRDGTSYEQYF. The full variable domain, in which reference TRBV5-1 and TRBJ2-7 provide the parts outside the CDR3, is KAGVTQTPRYLIKTRGQQVTLSCSPISGHRSVSWYQQTPGQGLQFLFEYFSETQRNKGNFPGRFSGRQFSNSRSEMNVSTLELGDSALYLCASSRDGTSYEQYFGPGTRLTVT.